The rows below give T cell receptor beta chains drawn from one sample of a study of cytomegalovirus exposure and HLA in healthy donors. TCRdb's copy holds only in-frame clones and misses some; the assay was immunoSEQ multiplex PCR. This sample has about 130,000 clones, with approximately 83% found just once. The material sequenced was PBMCs. The receptors were sampled from a man aged 35-49 years in good health and CMV-seronegative. CDR3s include the opening cysteine and the closing phenylalanine or tryptophan. D genes are given only for firm matches. Size tells how often a clone was seen (once, few, many) or the class of an expanded clone, and some rows leave it out.

V gene	D gene	J gene	clone size	CDR3 DNA	CDR3 protein
TRBV19	NA	TRBJ2-1	NA	TGTGCCAGTAGTGAGATCTGGGGAGTCGATGAGCAGTTCTTC	CASSEIWGVDEQFF
TRBV5-1	NA	TRBJ2-5	NA	TGCGCCAGCAGCTTGGGTAGCGGACACCAAGAGACCCAGTACTTC	CASSLGSGHQETQYF
TRBV4-3	NA	TRBJ1-5	NA	TGCGCCAGCAGCCGCGGCAATCAGCCCCAGCATTTT	CASSRGNQPQHF
TRBV6-5	NA	TRBJ1-1	few	TGTGCCAGCAGTCGAGGATATGAAGCTTTCTTT	CASSRGYEAFF
TRBV7-9	NA	TRBJ2-7	NA	TGTGCCAGCAGCTTATTGGCAGGAAACTACGAGCAGTACTTC	CASSLLAGNYEQYF
TRBV5-1	NA	TRBJ2-2	NA	TGCGCCAGCAGCCAGGGGTTTACCGGGGAGCTGTTTTTT	CASSQGFTGELFF
TRBV2	NA	TRBJ1-4	NA	TGTGCCAGCAGTGAATGGGGCGGGGGAAATGAAAAACTGTTTTTT	CASSEWGGGNEKLFF
TRBV30	NA	TRBJ1-4	NA	TGTGCCTGGGAGGGGGACGGTACTAATGAAAAACTGTTTTTT	CAWEGDGTNEKLFF
TRBV18	NA	TRBJ2-1	NA	TGTGCCAGCTCACGGCAGGGGGGATCCTACAATGAGCAGTTCTTC	CASSRQGGSYNEQFF
TRBV19	NA	TRBJ1-2	NA	TGTGCCAGTACCCCACAGTGGATCAACTATGGCTACACCTTC	CASTPQWINYGYTF
TRBV5-4	TRBD1	TRBJ2-7	NA	TGTGCCAGCAGCTTGGGGGGACAGGGTGGCGAGCAGTACTTC	CASSLGGQGGEQYF
TRBV5-1	NA	TRBJ2-1	few	TGCGCCAGCAAAGAGGGGGTCTCCTACAATGAGCAGTTCTTC	CASKEGVSYNEQFF
TRBV28	NA	TRBJ2-4	NA	TGTGCCAGCAGTTTACCAGGCAGTCAAAACATTCAGTACTTC	CASSLPGSQNIQYF
TRBV19	TRBD1	TRBJ1-6	NA	TGTGCCAGTAGTATTCGGACAGGGGGGGGTAATTCACCCCTCCACTTT	CASSIRTGGGNSPLHF
TRBV19	TRBD2	TRBJ2-5	NA	TGTGCCAGTAGTACCTCAGGGATTAGCGGGGGCCGCAGTCAAGAGACCCAGTACTTC	CASSTSGISGGRSQETQYF
TRBV6-1	TRBD2	TRBJ2-7	NA	TGTGCCAGCAGGGTGGGGGGGACTACAGGCTACGAGCAGTACTTC	CASRVGGTTGYEQYF
TRBV19	TRBD1	TRBJ1-2	NA	TGTGCCAGTAGTCGCGACAGGGGGCGGCATGGCTACACCTTC	CASSRDRGRHGYTF
TRBV18	NA	TRBJ1-5	NA	TGTGCCGGAAAGGCGATGGAGGGGAACCAGCCCCAGCATTTT	CAGKAMEGNQPQHF
TRBV5-4	TRBD1	TRBJ1-6	NA	TGTGCCAGCAGCAACCCGGACAGGGAATCCTATAATTCACCCCTCCACTTT	CASSNPDRESYNSPLHF
TRBV29-1	NA	TRBJ1-1	NA	TGCAGCGGCTTGATATACCTCGGCACTGAAGCTTTCTTT	CSGLIYLGTEAFF
TRBV10-3	TRBD1	TRBJ2-6	NA	TGTGCCATCACTCCACGACAGGGGGCAACTGGGGCCAACGTCCTGACTTTC	CAITPRQGATGANVLTF
TRBV6-5	TRBD1	TRBJ1-2	few	TGTGCCAGCAGACACGACAGGGGGCTAAACTATGGCTACACCTTC	CASRHDRGLNYGYTF
TRBV11-1	NA	TRBJ2-7	NA	TGTGCCAGCAGCTTAGGAGGGAGCAGGGGATCCTACGAGCAGTACTTC	CASSLGGSRGSYEQYF
TRBV7-9	NA	TRBJ2-3	few	TGTGCCAGCAGCTTAGTCTCTGGCGGTCTGCATTCGGCGCAGTATTTT	CASSLVSGGLHSAQYF
TRBV7-2	TRBD1	TRBJ2-1	NA	TGTGCCAGCAGCTTACTGGGGCCAGGGGGCAATGAGCAGTTCTTC	CASSLLGPGGNEQFF
TRBV5-1	NA	TRBJ2-1	once	TGCGCCAGCAGCTTGGCCGTTAGGGCAGCCCAGGGGGAGCAGTTCTTC	CASSLAVRAAQGEQFF
TRBV7-8	NA	TRBJ2-7	few	TGTGCCAGCAGCTTAGGGCAGACAGGATTAACCTACGAGCAGTACTTC	CASSLGQTGLTYEQYF
TRBV4-3	NA	TRBJ2-7	NA	TGCGCCAGCAGCCAAGCGGGGGAATACGAGCAGTACTTC	CASSQAGEYEQYF
TRBV27	NA	TRBJ1-1	NA	TGTGCCAGCAGTTTCCGAGGGATGAAGAACACTGAAGCTTTCTTT	CASSFRGMKNTEAFF
TRBV25-1	TRBD1	TRBJ2-5	NA	TGTGCCAGCAGTGAATGGGGTATGGGGACAGGGAAAGAGACCCAGTACTTC	CASSEWGMGTGKETQYF
TRBV9	TRBD1	TRBJ1-4	once	TGTGCCAGCAGCCTCACAGGGGAGGCTAATGAAAAACTGTTTTTT	CASSLTGEANEKLFF
TRBV7-8	TRBD2	TRBJ2-7	NA	TGTGCCAGCAGTTGGACTAGCGGGGCCCACGAGCAGTACTTC	CASSWTSGAHEQYF
TRBV6-5	NA	TRBJ1-5	NA	TGTGCCAGCAGTTCGGGGGAGGGCAATCAGCCCCAGCATTTT	CASSSGEGNQPQHF